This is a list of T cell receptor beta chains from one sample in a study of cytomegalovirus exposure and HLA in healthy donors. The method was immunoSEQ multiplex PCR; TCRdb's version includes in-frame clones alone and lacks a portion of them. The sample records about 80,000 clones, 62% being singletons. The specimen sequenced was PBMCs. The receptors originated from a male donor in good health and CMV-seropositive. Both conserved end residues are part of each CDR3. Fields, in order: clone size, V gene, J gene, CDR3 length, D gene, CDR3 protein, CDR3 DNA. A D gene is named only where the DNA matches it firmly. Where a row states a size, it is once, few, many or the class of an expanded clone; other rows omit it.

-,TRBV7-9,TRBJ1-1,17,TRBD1,CASSPGQGGFMNTEAFF,TGTGCCAGCAGCCCCGGACAGGGCGGTTTCATGAACACTGAAGCTTTCTTT
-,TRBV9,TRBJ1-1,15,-,CASSVGGHLNTEAFF,TGTGCCAGCAGCGTAGGGGGACATCTGAACACTGAAGCTTTCTTT
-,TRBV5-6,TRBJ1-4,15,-,CASTLKDSFYEKLFF,TGTGCCAGCACCCTGAAGGACAGCTTCTATGAAAAACTGTTTTTT
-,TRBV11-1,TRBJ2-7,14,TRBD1,CASSLVEQGYEQYF,TGTGCCAGCAGCTTAGTGGAACAGGGGTACGAGCAGTACTTC
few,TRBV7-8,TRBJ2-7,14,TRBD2,CASSLARAGGEQYF,TGTGCCAGCAGCTTAGCTCGAGCGGGAGGCGAGCAGTACTTC
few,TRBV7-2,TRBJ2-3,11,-,CASSFGDTQYF,TGTGCCAGCAGCTTCGGAGATACGCAGTATTTT
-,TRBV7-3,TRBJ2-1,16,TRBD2,CASSLEREARYNEQFF,TGTGCCAGCAGCTTAGAGCGGGAGGCTCGCTACAATGAGCAGTTCTTC
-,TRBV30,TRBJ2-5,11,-,CAWIIAGTQYF,TGTGCCTGGATTATTGCCGGTACCCAGTACTTC
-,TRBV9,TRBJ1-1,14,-,CASSETGLNTEAFF,TGTGCCAGCAGCGAGACAGGCTTGAACACTGAAGCTTTCTTT
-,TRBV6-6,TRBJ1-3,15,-,CASSYWRGDGNTIYF,TGTGCCAGCAGTTACTGGAGGGGTGATGGAAACACCATATATTTT
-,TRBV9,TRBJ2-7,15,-,CASSSGTGRGYEQYF,TGTGCCAGCAGCTCTGGAACAGGGAGAGGCTACGAGCAGTACTTC
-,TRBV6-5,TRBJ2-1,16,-,CASSYRPTSADNEQFF,TGTGCCAGCAGTTACCGCCCGACTTCGGCGGACAATGAGCAGTTCTTC
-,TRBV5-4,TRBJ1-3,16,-,CASSLDGGFSGNTIYF,TGTGCCAGCAGCTTGGATGGAGGGTTCTCTGGAAACACCATATATTTT
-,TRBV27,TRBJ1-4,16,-,CASSSFAGATNEKLFF,TGTGCCAGCAGTTCCTTTGCGGGAGCAACTAATGAAAAACTGTTTTTT
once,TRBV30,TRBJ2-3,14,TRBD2,CACYWGRGPDTQYF,TGTGCCTGTTACTGGGGGAGGGGCCCAGATACGCAGTATTTT
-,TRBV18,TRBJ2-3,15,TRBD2,CASSPPGTRLDTQYF,TGTGCCAGCTCACCACCGGGGACTAGACTAGATACGCAGTATTTT
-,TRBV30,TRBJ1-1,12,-,CAWSRAGREAFF,TGTGCCTGGAGTCGGGCAGGGAGGGAAGCTTTCTTT
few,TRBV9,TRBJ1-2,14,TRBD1,CATDRVSFNYGYTF,TGTGCCACGGACAGGGTGTCATTCAACTATGGCTACACCTTC
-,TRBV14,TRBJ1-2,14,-,CASSHADRPYGYTF,TGTGCCAGCAGCCATGCAGACAGACCTTATGGCTACACCTTC
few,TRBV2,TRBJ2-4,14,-,CASSEGQGMDIQYF,TGTGCCAGCAGTGAGGGGCAGGGGATGGACATTCAGTACTTC
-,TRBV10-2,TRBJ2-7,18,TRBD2,CASSSEGTSGESSYEQYF,TGCGCCAGCAGTTCCGAGGGCACTAGCGGGGAAAGCTCCTACGAGCAGTACTTC
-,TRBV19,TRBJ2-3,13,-,CASSISSRDTQYF,TGTGCCAGTAGTATTTCTAGCCGAGATACGCAGTATTTT
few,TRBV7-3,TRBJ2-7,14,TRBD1,CASSLMGQGNEQYF,TGTGCCAGCAGCTTAATGGGACAGGGAAACGAGCAGTACTTC
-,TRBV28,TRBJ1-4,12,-,CAIWGGNEKLFF,TGTGCCATCTGGGGGGGGAATGAAAAACTGTTTTTT
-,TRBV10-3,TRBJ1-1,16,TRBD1,CAISATGGAHHTEAFF,TGTGCCATCAGTGCCACAGGGGGCGCGCATCACACTGAAGCTTTCTTT
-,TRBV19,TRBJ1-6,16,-,CASSIKTAQYNSPLHF,TGTGCCAGTAGTATCAAAACAGCACAGTATAATTCACCCCTCCACTTT
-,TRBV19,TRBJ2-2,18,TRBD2,CASSISWTSGRDTGELFF,TGTGCCAGTAGTATCTCCTGGACTAGCGGGAGGGACACCGGGGAGCTGTTTTTT
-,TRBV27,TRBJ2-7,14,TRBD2,CASSGTSGPDEQYF,TGTGCCAGCAGCGGGACTAGCGGCCCCGACGAGCAGTACTTC
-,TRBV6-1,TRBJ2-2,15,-,CASSEPGANTGELFF,TGTGCCAGCAGTGAACCAGGTGCTAACACCGGGGAGCTGTTTTTT
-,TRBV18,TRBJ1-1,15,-,CASSRAIGGNTEAFF,TGTGCCAGCTCACGGGCGATAGGAGGGAACACTGAAGCTTTCTTT
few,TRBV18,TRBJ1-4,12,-,CASSMDEGKLFF,TGTGCCAGCTCGATGGACGAGGGAAAACTGTTTTTT
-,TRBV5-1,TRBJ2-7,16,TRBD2,CASSAPSGRAFDEQYF,TGCGCCAGCAGCGCCCCTAGCGGGAGGGCCTTCGACGAGCAGTACTTC
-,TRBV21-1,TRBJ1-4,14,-,CASSNGQGNEKLFF,TGTGCCAGCAGCAACGGACAAGGTAATGAAAAACTGTTTTTT
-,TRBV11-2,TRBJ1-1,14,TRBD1,CASSHGQGETEAFF,TGTGCCAGCAGCCACGGACAGGGGGAAACTGAAGCTTTCTTT
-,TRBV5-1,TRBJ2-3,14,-,CASSLGSTGDTQYF,TGCGCCAGCAGCTTGGGTTCGACGGGAGATACGCAGTATTTT
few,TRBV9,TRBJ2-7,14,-,CASSEGSGSYEQYF,TGTGCCAGCAGCGAGGGTAGCGGATCCTACGAGCAGTACTTC
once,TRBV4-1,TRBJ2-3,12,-,CASSQLTDTQYF,TGCGCCAGCAGCCAACTCACAGATACGCAGTATTTT
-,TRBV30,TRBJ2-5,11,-,CAWSVLEEQYF,TGTGCCTGGAGTGTACTGGAGGAGCAGTACTTC
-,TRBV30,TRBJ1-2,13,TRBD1,CAWSADRSYGYTF,TGTGCCTGGTCAGCGGACAGGTCCTATGGCTACACCTTC
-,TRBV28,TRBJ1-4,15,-,CASSYISLQGLELFF,TGTGCCAGCAGCTACATTTCCCTCCAGGGTTTGGAACTGTTTTTT
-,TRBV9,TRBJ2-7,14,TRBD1,CASSIRDRVNEQYF,TGTGCCAGCAGCATCCGGGACAGGGTCAACGAGCAGTACTTC
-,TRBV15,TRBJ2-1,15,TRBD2,CATSREGLAHNEQFF,TGTGCCACCAGCAGAGAGGGACTAGCGCACAATGAGCAGTTCTTC
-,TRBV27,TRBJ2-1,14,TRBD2,CATLMTSGGAKQFF,TGTGCCACCCTTATGACTAGCGGGGGGGCCAAGCAGTTCTTC
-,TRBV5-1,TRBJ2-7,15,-,CASSLEGHNLYEQYF,TGCGCCAGCAGCTTGGAGGGACATAACCTTTACGAGCAGTACTTC
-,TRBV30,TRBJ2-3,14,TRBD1,CAWSQGQESNTQYF,TGTGCCTGGAGTCAGGGACAGGAATCAAATACGCAGTATTTT